The entry that follows covers one T cell receptor (beta chain) sequence. Its antigen remains unidentified. Germline lookup yields CDR1 SGHNT and CDR2 YYREEE (reference sequence). Trimming stripped 0 bases from V and 4 bases from J, with 15 bases between. CDR3 size: 16 residues. The data derive from a study of radiation and T cells in renal cell carcinoma. Study-wide results and caveats: From baseline, blood top tumor clonotypes peaked at 2 weeks post-radiation.

The time point is: baseline pretreatment blood. Specified treatment: 15 Gy SBRT to primary tumor, nephrectomy 4 weeks later. The tumor was a clear cell renal cell carcinoma. TCRdb's table, derived via immunoSEQ multiplex PCR, lists solely in-frame clones and lacks some. The repertoire holds 140,000 or so clones, nearly 90% seen once, with 12% in the top ten. Sample: blood, taken from a patient whose treatment included radiotherapy and nephrectomy. This sequence originates from a woman between 45 and 65 years old with renal cell carcinoma. The chain links TRBV5-4 to TRBJ2-3; the D gene is possibly TRBD1 (6 bases). This CDR3 reads CASSLDLGAGADTQYF. The CDR3 DNA reads as TGTGCCAGCAGCTTGGACCTGGGGGCAGGGGCAGATACGCAGTATTTT.